This TCR beta chain was recovered during a study of blood T cells in healthy people across ages. Study information: Every two T cells gave about one barcoded beta molecule via template switching.

Germline V gives CDR1 DFQATT, CDR2 SNEGSKA (reference sequence). Trimming left V 1 base short and J 5 bases short, with 9 bases between. This CDR3 has 12 residues. Study outcomes and limitations: The diversity estimates, figures obtained from one million T cells, were considered underestimates.

It was with a sample-barcoded 5' primer and a J-beta primer mix that a second PCR of roughly 6 to 12 cycles was run. TCRdb reprocessed the 5' RACE reads via MiXCR and lists one record per CDR3 protein. The sample comprises approximately 900,000 distinct CDR3 sequences, 25% to 30% of which are singletons, and roughly 10% rests with the top ten. Concerning this clonotype: The antigen is not known.

A further study also used this sample, focusing on T cells of mothers and their children. From that study: Nine systemically healthy Caucasian donors: three mothers, six children. For the second PCR, the M1S primer put in sample barcodes and 2-4 random nucleotides.

The sequencing sample was made of blood. The receptor's source is a woman aged 40-49 years in good health. The rearrangement uses TRBV20-1 and TRBJ2-7; D not resolved. The CDR3 coding sequence is TGCAGTGCTAGAGCAGGATCCAACGAGCAGTACTTC. Amino acids: CSARAGSNEQYF.